The clone carrying this T cell receptor (beta chain) appeared many times. Its antigen is unidentified. CDR1 and CDR2 (germline): DFQATT, SNEGSKA (reference sequence). V lost 6 bases and J 9 bases, leaving 18 bases between the germline ends. The CDR3 has 13 residues. The sample originates from a study of T cell repertoires in cytomegalovirus infection. Study as a whole: Matching HLA type, along with CMV infection, was indicated by public TCR beta signatures.

Whole-study results and caveats: Summed frequency of public TCR beta families distinguished CMV carriers with the relevant HLA.

TCRdb re-called the reads through MiXCR, storing one row per CDR3 protein. The sample lists 65,000 to 95,000 distinct CDR3 sequences; less than 4.5% were seen once. The TCR comes from a human donor in good health (CMV status not recorded). Some clones in this sample may be carry-over from other donors' samples. The V gene is TRBV20-1, the J gene TRBJ1-5; no reliable D call. Sequenced: PBMCs. CDR3 bases: TGCAGTGCCACGGACGGGAATGGTCGGCCCCAGCATTTT. Amino acid sequence: CSATDGNGRPQHF.